The 20 T cell receptor beta chains below all came from one sample that was sequenced in a study of T cell repertoires in cytomegalovirus infection. TCRdb independently ran MiXCR on the reads; one entry per CDR3 protein. The sample includes 700,000 to 950,000 distinct CDR3 sequences, 30% to 35% seen only once; the top ten take 9.5% to 15%. These receptors have no known antigen. The source was cultured CD8+ T cells from PBMCs, collected from culture after CMV antigen stimulation. The receptors were sampled from a human donor in good health (CMV status not recorded). Some clones in this sample may be carry-over from other donors' samples.

The V and J genes are TRBV7-9 and TRBJ1-5; D is ambiguous. Trimming took off 1 base at V and 3 bases at J, with 16 bases between the two ends. The CDR3 spans 17 residues. CDR1 SEHNR and CDR2 FQNEAQ come from the germline V gene (reference sequence). CDR3 protein: CASSLVVSAVNNQPQHF. As DNA, the CDR3 is TGTGCCAGCAGCTTAGTAGTCTCGGCAGTAAACAATCAGCCCCAGCATTTT.

The J gene is TRBJ2-5, the V gene TRBV12-3 or TRBV12-4; TRBD2 matches 8 bases. The CDR3 has 16 residues. Trimming removed 6 bases from V and 3 bases from J; junction bases left unmatched: 12. The CDR3 DNA sequence: TGTGCCAGCAGGACATCTGTGCGGGGGGTAGAAGAGACCCAGTACTTC. It specifies CASRTSVRGVEETQYF.

This clonotype has more than one count but fewer than ten. The V gene is TRBV4-1, the J gene TRBJ2-7, with a tentative D call TRBD2 (5 bases). Germline CDR1 is MGHRA and CDR2 is YSYEKL. The CDR3 totals 17 residues. V lost 0 bases to trimming and J lost 6 bases, with 21 bases between them. CDR3 sequence (DNA): TGCGCCAGCAGCCAAGAGGCCCTAGCCGGGCTCGAATCCGAGCAGTACTTC. Its translation is CASSQEALAGLESEQYF.

This clonotype has just a few counts. The chain links TRBV7-9 to TRBJ1-1; TRBD1 agrees at 7 bases. V was clipped by 4 bases and J by 1 base; unmatched bases: 3. CDR3 length equals 14 residues. Germline CDR1 SEHNR, CDR2 FQNEAQ (reference sequence). The CDR3 DNA reads as TGTGCCAGCAGCTATACAGGGGAGAACACTGAAGCTTTCTTT. Protein: CASSYTGENTEAFF.

In this sample, this clonotype turned up a few times. The chain carries TRBV12-3 or TRBV12-4 and TRBJ1-4; D not resolved. CDR3 length: 14 amino acids. Trimming left V 3 bases short and J 0 bases short, with 5 bases between. The chain's CDR3 is CASSLSPTNEKLFF. DNA for the CDR3: TGTGCCAGCAGTTTGTCCCCAACTAATGAAAAACTGTTTTTT.

The chain recombines TRBV15 with TRBJ1-2, with TRBD1 as a possible D gene (5 bases). The germline V gene encodes CDR1 LNHNV and CDR2 YYDKDF (reference sequence). The V end was cut by 6 bases, the J end by 6 bases, with 20 bases between. The CDR3 runs to 15 residues. The CDR3 nucleotides are TGTGCCACCAGAACCCTACCGGGACGGCTTGATGGCTACACCTTC. Translation gives CATRTLPGRLDGYTF.

The V call is TRBV19, the J call TRBJ1-2, with a tentative D call TRBD1 (5 bases). The germline V and J ends were trimmed by 3 bases and 4 bases, with 15 bases remaining between them. The CDR3 runs 15 residues. Germline lookup yields CDR1 LNHDA and CDR2 SQIVND (reference sequence). The CDR3 spells CASSIEGTGLYGYTF. The CDR3 DNA sequence: TGTGCCAGTAGTATCGAAGGGACGGGACTCTATGGCTACACCTTC.

This clonotype was counted many times. The J gene is TRBJ2-1, the V gene TRBV14; 9 nucleotides match TRBD1. Germline CDR1 is SGHDN and CDR2 is FVKESK. The CDR3 runs to 16 residues. The V gene end was trimmed by 2 bases and the J gene end by 4 bases; junction bases not matched to a gene: 6. The CDR3 DNA reads TGTGCCAGCAGCCAACCGGGACAGGGCAAGTACAATGAGCAGTTCTTC. Encoded protein: CASSQPGQGKYNEQFF.

J is TRBJ2-1 and V is TRBV6-6, with a tentative D call TRBD1 (5 bases). Trimming took off 6 bases at V and 8 bases at J, with 20 bases between the two ends. This CDR3 is built from 15 residues. Germline V gene sequence: CDR1 MNHNY, CDR2 SVGAGI (reference sequence). For the CDR3, the DNA is TGTGCCAGCAGCGAAACTGCGGCACAGGACCATGAGCAGTTCTTC. This encodes CASSETAAQDHEQFF.

J is TRBJ2-7 and V is TRBV29-1; maybe TRBD1 (5 bases). Germline values: CDR1 SQVTM, CDR2 ANQGSEA. CDR3 length: 12 amino acids. V was trimmed by 8 bases and J by 6 bases, leaving 17 bases between them. CDR3 nucleotide sequence: TGCAGCCCCCTGAGACAGCTTCTCGAGCAGTACGTC. This codes for CSPLRQLLEQYV.

The table lists this clonotype with a few counts. The V gene is TRBV7-2, the J gene TRBJ1-1, with TRBD1 as a possible D gene (6 bases). CDR3 length: 16 residues. Germline-derived CDR1 and CDR2 are SGHTA and FQGNSA. The V end was cut by 5 bases, the J end by 0 bases, with 16 bases between. The CDR3 DNA reads TGTGCCAGCAGCGATTTATGGGACACAATGAACACTGAAGCTTTCTTT. It encodes CASSDLWDTMNTEAFF.

V usage is TRBV6-1 and J usage is TRBJ2-2; possibly TRBD2 for D (5 bases). In germline, CDR1 is MNHNS, CDR2 SASEGT. Between the trimmed V and J ends, which lost 6 bases and 3 bases, there was a span of 20 bases. CDR3 length: 17 residues. DNA of the CDR3: TGTGCCAGCAGCGCTTCCGATCCCTGGGGAGACACCGGGGAGCTGTTTTTT. It yields the protein CASSASDPWGDTGELFF.

The chain couples TRBV12-5 to TRBJ1-1; 10 bases are a match to TRBD1. This CDR3 contains 17 residues. Per germline, CDR1 LGHNT and CDR2 FRNRAP. With V trimmed by 0 bases and J by 4 bases, 8 bases remained unmatched. CDR3 sequence: CASGLVGTGDAGTEAFF. The CDR3 DNA reads as TGTGCTAGTGGTTTGGTTGGGACAGGGGATGCGGGCACTGAAGCTTTCTTT. Drawing the rest from reference TRBV12-5 and TRBJ1-1, the complete variable domain is DARVTQTPRHKVTEMGQEVTMRCQPILGHNTVFWYRQTMMQGLELLAYFRNRAPLDDSGMPKDRFSAEMPDATLATLKIQPSEPRDSAVYFCASGLVGTGDAGTEAFFGQGTRLTVV.

This clonotype was observed a handful of times. The chain recombines TRBV7-9 with TRBJ1-1; TRBD1 matches at 8 bases. Germline CDR1 reads SEHNR; CDR2 reads FQNEAQ (reference sequence). The V gene end was trimmed by 5 bases and the J gene end by 1 base; junction bases not matched to a gene: 6. The CDR3 has 15 amino acids. The CDR3 here is CASSAHRGGNTEAFF. CDR3 DNA sequence: TGTGCCAGCAGCGCCCACAGGGGGGGGAACACTGAAGCTTTCTTT. Full variable domain (outside the CDR3, taken from reference TRBV7-9 and TRBJ1-1): DTGVSQNPRHKITKRGQNVTFRCDPISEHNRLYWYRQTLGQGPEFLTYFQNEAQLEKSRLLSDRFSAERPKGSFSTLEIQRTEQGDSAMYLCASSAHRGGNTEAFFGQGTRLTVV.

The table lists this clonotype with a few counts. This CDR3 is CASSLTGTGNSYEQYF. CDR3 bases: TGTGCCAGCAGTTTAACCGGGACAGGGAATTCCTACGAGCAGTACTTC. This rearrangement joins TRBV27 to TRBJ2-7; 9 bases are a match to TRBD1. The CDR3 is made up of 16 amino acids. J gave up 1 base and V 2 bases, and 6 bases lay outside the gene matches. Germline CDR1 MNHEY, CDR2 SMNVEV (reference sequence).

This chain links TRBV9 with TRBJ2-7; D gene uncertain. The CDR3 is 15 amino acids. Per germline, CDR1 SGDLS and CDR2 YYNGEE. V gave up 0 bases and J gave up 0 bases, with 10 bases separating them. CDR3 coding DNA: TGTGCCAGCAGCGTAGGTGGTTACAGCTCCTACGAGCAGTACTTC. As protein: CASSVGGYSSYEQYF.

Regarding this clonotype: A read error is possible here, since a much larger clone lies one base away. The J gene is TRBJ1-6, the V gene TRBV7-6; no reliable D call. Germline V gene sequence: CDR1 SGHVS, CDR2 FNYEAQ. The CDR3 spans 18 residues. The CDR3, as DNA: TGTGTCAGCAGCCCGACGGCCCGTGGGAACGTCTGGAATTCACCCCTCCACTTT. It translates to CVSSPTARGNVWNSPLHF.

This clonotype was picked up many times. This chain uses TRBV5-1 with TRBJ1-4; D perhaps matches TRBD1 (6 bases). CDR1 is SGHRS, CDR2 YFSETQ, per germline. Trimming cost V 0 bases and J 6 bases, with 15 bases left between them. The CDR3 runs 16 residues. CDR3 region: CASSLAEGEADEKLFF. As DNA, the CDR3 is TGCGCCAGCAGCTTGGCGGAGGGGGAGGCGGATGAAAAACTGTTTTTT.

The sample holds many counts of this clonotype. The chain joins TRBV6-5 to TRBJ1-2, with D perhaps matching TRBD1 (6 bases). The germline gives CDR1 MNHEY, CDR2 SVGAGI. Trimming cost V 3 bases and J 8 bases, with 19 bases left between them. This CDR3 region has 15 residues. Here the CDR3 reads CASSYNAQGRRGYTF. The CDR3 nucleotides are TGTGCCAGCAGTTATAACGCGCAGGGGCGGCGAGGCTACACCTTC.

The chain carries TRBV5-5 and TRBJ1-2; D is uncertain. Looked up from germline, CDR1 is SGHKS and CDR2 is YYEKEE (reference sequence). The CDR3 loop spans 15 amino acids. V lost 0 bases, J lost 1 base, and 10 bases lay in between. CDR3 bases: TGTGCCAGCAGCTTGGACGGCAGTAGTAACTATGGCTACACCTTC. It encodes CASSLDGSSNYGYTF. Looking up the rest from reference TRBV5-5 and TRBJ1-2 gives the full variable domain: DAGVTQSPTHLIKTRGQQVTLRCSPISGHKSVSWYQQVLGQGPQFIFQYYEKEERGRGNFPDRFSARQFPNYSSELNVNALLLGDSALYLCASSLDGSSNYGYTFGSGTRLTVV.